The count of the clone carrying this T cell receptor beta chain is one. The germline V gene has CDR1 SEHNR and CDR2 FQNEAQ (reference sequence). The CDR3 covers 14 residues. Trimming took 1 base from V and 4 from J, leaving 5 bases between them. This sample stems from a study of blood T cell repertoires in COVID-19. Repertoires were generated with immunoSEQ multiplex PCR, while TCRdb's copy carries only in-frame clones and drops some. The sample records 200,000 to 250,000 clones, around 80% being singletons. The receptor was derived from a man in his 60s who had recovered from COVID-19. Material: PBMCs or T cells enriched from blood (not recorded which). The chain employs TRBV7-9 and TRBJ1-6, with a weak D call TRBD1 (5 bases). The CDR3 sequence: CASSLEGYNSPLHF. CDR3 nucleotides: TGTGCCAGCAGCTTAGAGGGGTATAATTCACCCCTCCACTTT.